This entry is about one T cell receptor beta chain. The antigen remains undetermined. This sample stems from a study of cytomegalovirus exposure and HLA in healthy donors. Findings and limits, study-wide: Analyses of presence/absence relied on an assumption of roughly uniform sequencing depth across donors. Association of a missense DCLRE1C variant with TCR beta V- and J-gene trimming was reported in a later analysis.

This CDR3 contains 17 residues. The primer mix had 60 Vbeta and 13 Jbeta primers. Clones were read by immunoSEQ multiplex PCR, and TCRdb kept only the in-frame ones, dropping some. The sample consists of 100,000 to 150,000 clones, 80% to 90% of them appearing once. The sample comprised PBMCs. The V gene is TRBV21-1, the J gene TRBJ2-1; the D call in the table, TRBD1, was not verified against the DNA. TRBV21-1 is tagged as a pseudogene. The clonotype was recovered from a woman aged 40 to 50 in good health and CMV-seropositive. The CDR3 here is CASSKARGTATNNEQFF. Here the CDR3 DNA reads TGTGCCAGCAGCAAAGCGCGAGGGACAGCTACGAACAATGAGCAGTTCTTC.